Below, 2 T cell receptor beta chains from the same sample are listed, as sequenced in a study of T-cell reconstitution after alpha-beta-depleted transplantation in children. Researchers prepared the TCRbeta library using unique molecular identifiers, the study reports. TCRdb re-called the PCR reads through MiXCR, storing one row per CDR3 protein. Of 200,000 to 300,000 distinct CDR3 sequences listed, roughly 24% are singletons. This specimen consisted of PBMCs, obtained before TCRalphabeta/CD19-depleted stem cell transplant. The receptors derive from a girl aged 2-10 years with Fanconi anemia, due to receive a stem cell transplant.

This clonotype was found many times. The chain joins TRBV10-3 to TRBJ2-5; D call uncertain. The germline CDR1 and CDR2 sequences are ENHRY and SYGVKD. V was cut by 2 bases and J by 5 bases, with 6 bases left in between. CDR3 length: 12 amino acids. CDR3 amino acids: CAISEGVETQYF. The CDR3 bases are TGTGCCATCAGTGAGGGTGTCGAGACCCAGTACTTC.

In DNA form, the CDR3 reads TGCAGTGCTAGAGCTAGCGGGGGGAACGGGGAGCTGTTTTTT. Amino acids: CSARASGGNGELFF. The gene calls are TRBV20-1 and TRBJ2-2; TRBD2 matches 11 bases. Trimming took 1 base from V and 7 from J; bases not matched to a gene: 2. Germline CDR1 and CDR2: DFQATT and SNEGSKA (reference sequence). CDR3 length: 14 residues.